The T cell receptor beta chain under discussion was sequenced for a study of blood T cell repertoires in COVID-19 (dated by TCRdb to between 2020 and 2021). Context from the whole study: Collaborator samples came from the United States, Italy and Spain and covered acute and convalescent phases of COVID-19. The samples were drawn from the first 160 participants of the ongoing ImmuneRACE study and from some 1,300 subjects provided by 6 global collaborators. The material from the prospective study consisted of cDNA or gDNA derived from T cells, B-cell-depleted T cells, or PBMCs. Subjects who had been exposed to COVID-19, were actively infected with it, or had recovered from it provided the deeply sampled blood TCRbeta repertoires that made up the dataset. Sample metadata almost always included a de-identified subject ID, COVID-19 status, age in years and sex. The repertoires were released in a freely available public database meant as a resource for research on the immune response to SARS-CoV-2. HLA class I and class II types, where available, came from metadata supplied by the sample provider rather than from assay-based typing. Findings and caveats that apply to the study as a whole: The quantity of clinical and demographic metadata differed by source and by participant and was supplied without curation.

TCRbeta CDR3 regions were amplified from genomic DNA using the immunoSEQ Assay, a bias-controlled multiplex PCR. In the authors' own workflow: The number of nucleated cells in each sample was estimated from the amplification of reference gene primers within the assay. To quantify the absolute abundance of each unique TCRbeta CDR3 rearrangement, sequence reads were collapsed and filtered. Productive Simpson clonality was computed per sample as the square root of Simpson's diversity index over productive rearrangements. Sourced from immuneACCESS, this table was stored by TCRdb with only in-frame sequences that have V and J called. A share of the clones is absent; for the studies checked, an unresolved V gene accounts for under half, and the remainder has no known explanation. V, J and clone size reflect that table, while D and trimming were determined from the DNA. In this sample the table shows around 250,000 clones, roughly 88% of which occur a single time. The ten largest clonotypes hold 2.5% to 4% of the sample.

As concerns this clone: The clone's antigen remains unknown. Base qualities are not recorded, but no much larger clone differs from it by a single base.

Participants in the prospective study were enrolled through a virtual design, were aged 18 to 89 years, and lived in about 25 United States geographic areas. To assign participants to cohorts, the prospective study relied on clinical history that participants themselves reported in a screening survey and a study questionnaire. Exposed participants had been in contact with someone with a PCR-confirmed or clinician-diagnosed COVID-19 case within 2 weeks of study entry. In the prospective study, whole blood, serum and a nasopharyngeal or oropharyngeal swab were collected from each participant by mobile phlebotomists. Prospective study participants could optionally give additional blood draws and questionnaires over a roughly 2-month period. Prospective study blood samples were shipped either frozen or at room temperature before DNA extraction. What was sequenced was PBMCs or T cells enriched from blood (not recorded which). This clonotype originated in a woman aged 40-49 years who had been exposed to COVID-19.

The CDR3 corresponds to CASSIRTSGSHEQFF. The DNA sequence follows: TGTGCCAGTAGTATCAGGACTAGCGGGAGTCATGAGCAGTTCTTC. In this chain, TRBV19 is recombined with TRBJ2-1; 13 bases in the middle match TRBD2. The germline V gene (reference sequence) provides CDR1 LNHDA and CDR2 SQIVND. The cysteine opens and the phenylalanine closes a CDR3 of 15 amino acids. The only DNA kept is the CDR3, 45 bases in frame from the first base. V is pruned by 3 bases and J by 8 bases, leaving 4 bases of the junction without a gene match.